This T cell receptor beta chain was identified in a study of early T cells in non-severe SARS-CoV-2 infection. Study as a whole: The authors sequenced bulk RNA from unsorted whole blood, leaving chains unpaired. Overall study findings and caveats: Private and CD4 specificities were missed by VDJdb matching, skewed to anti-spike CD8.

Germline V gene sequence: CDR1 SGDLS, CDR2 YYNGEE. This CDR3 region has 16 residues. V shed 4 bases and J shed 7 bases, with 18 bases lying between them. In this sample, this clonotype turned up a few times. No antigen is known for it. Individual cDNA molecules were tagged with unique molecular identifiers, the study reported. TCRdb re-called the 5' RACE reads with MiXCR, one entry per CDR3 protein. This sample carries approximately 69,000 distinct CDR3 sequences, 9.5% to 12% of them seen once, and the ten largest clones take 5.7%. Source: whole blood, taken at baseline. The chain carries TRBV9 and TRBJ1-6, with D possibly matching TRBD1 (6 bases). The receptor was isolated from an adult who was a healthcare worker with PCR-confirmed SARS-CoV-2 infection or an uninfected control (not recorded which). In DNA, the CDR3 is TGTGCCAGCAGCCCCCGTTACGGGGGCGCGAATTCACCCCTCCACTTT. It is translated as CASSPRYGGANSPLHF.